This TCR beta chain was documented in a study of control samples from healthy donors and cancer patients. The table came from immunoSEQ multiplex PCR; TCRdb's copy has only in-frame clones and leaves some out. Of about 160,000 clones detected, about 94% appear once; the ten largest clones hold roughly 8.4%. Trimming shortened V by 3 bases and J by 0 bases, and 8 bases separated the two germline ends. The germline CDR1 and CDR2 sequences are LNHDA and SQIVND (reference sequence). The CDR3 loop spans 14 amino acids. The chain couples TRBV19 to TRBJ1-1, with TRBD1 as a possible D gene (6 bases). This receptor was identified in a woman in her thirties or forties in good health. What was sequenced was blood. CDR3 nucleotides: TGTGCCAGTAGTATTACAGGGCTGAACACTGAAGCTTTCTTT. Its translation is CASSITGLNTEAFF.